The rows below give T cell receptor beta chains drawn from one sample of a study of tumor-infiltrating lymphocytes in oesophageal squamous cell carcinoma. TCRdb recomputed calls from the PCR reads with MiXCR, one row per CDR3 protein. This table holds under 20,000 distinct CDR3 sequences, roughly 43% found once. Sample: normal esophageal tissue next to the tumor. All receptors come from a male donor with esophageal squamous cell carcinoma. Both conserved end residues are part of each CDR3. The D gene is left open where the match is weak. Not every row has a clone size; where given, it reads once, few, many or a size class.

>TRBJ2-7|TRBD2|TRBV6-1|many
TGTGCCAGCAGGACTCGGGAGGGCCTCTACGAGCAGTACTTC
CASRTREGLYEQYF
>TRBJ1-2|.|TRBV28|once
TGTGCCAGCAGTCTGACAGCTCCCAGTCTCTATGGCTACACCTTC
CASSLTAPSLYGYTF
>TRBJ2-2|.|TRBV7-8|few
TGTGCCAGCAGCTTCACAGGCTCCGGGGAGCTGTTTTTT
CASSFTGSGELFF
>TRBJ2-1|TRBD1|TRBV7-9|.
TGTGCCAGCAGACCCGGGACAGGGGCCGATGAGCAGTTCTTC
CASRPGTGADEQFF
>TRBJ2-4|.|TRBV7-6|few
TGTGCCAGCAGCACTACGGTAGGGGGGTCCATTCAGTACTTC
CASSTTVGGSIQYF
>TRBJ2-3|TRBD2|TRBV24-1|many
TGTGCCACCAGTGACCATAGCGGGCTGAGCACAGATACGCAGTATTTT
CATSDHSGLSTDTQYF
>TRBJ1-4|.|TRBV7-2|few
TGTGCCAGCAGCTACAGAGCAACTAATGAAAAACTGTTTTTT
CASSYRATNEKLFF
>TRBJ2-7|TRBD1|TRBV2|once
TGTGCCAGCAATCTACCCGGGACAGGATCCTACGAGCAGTACTTC
CASNLPGTGSYEQYF
>TRBJ1-1|.|TRBV7-3|.
TGTGCCAGCAGCTTCTCTTTCAGAAACGAAGCTGAAGCTTTCTTT
CASSFSFRNEAEAFF
>TRBJ2-7|.|TRBV5-4|many
TGTGCCAGCAAGACATCCTCCAACGAGCAGTACTTC
CASKTSSNEQYF
>TRBJ1-1|.|TRBV7-8|medium-sized
TGTGCCAGTCGACCCGGTCGGCAGAACACTGAAGCTTTCTTT
CASRPGRQNTEAFF
>TRBJ2-7|.|TRBV10-1|many
TGCGCCAGCAGTTTGGAGGCCTCCTACAATGAGCAGTACTTC
CASSLEASYNEQYF
>TRBJ2-3|TRBD2|TRBV9|.
TGTGCCAGCAGCATAGACATGAGGGGCGGGGGAGATACGCAGTATTTT
CASSIDMRGGGDTQYF
>TRBJ1-1|.|TRBV6-1|medium-sized
TGTGCCAGCAGTGACTTAGTGAACACTGAAGCTTTCTTT
CASSDLVNTEAFF
>TRBJ2-5|TRBD1|TRBV7-4|.
TGTGCCAGCAGTGGACAGGGCGGGGAGACCCAGTACTTC
CASSGQGGETQYF
>TRBJ2-5|TRBD2|TRBV7-9|.
TGTGCCAGCAGCTTAGGATCCGGACTAGCGGTCCAAGAGACCCAGTACTTC
CASSLGSGLAVQETQYF
>TRBJ2-4|.|TRBV6-6|large
TGTGCCAGCAGTTACGGGGGAGCCAAAAACATTCAGTACTTC
CASSYGGAKNIQYF
>TRBJ1-1|.|TRBV7-3|many
TGTGCCAGCAGCTTACTCAGGAACACTGAAGCTTTCTTT
CASSLLRNTEAFF
>TRBJ2-1|TRBD2|TRBV24-1|many
TGTGCCACCGGGGGGGGAGGGGCGAGTAGCGGGACTTTCTCCTACAATGAGCAGTTCTTC
CATGGGGASSGTFSYNEQFF
>TRBJ2-7|.|TRBV7-9|medium-sized
TGTGCCAGCAGCCGGGCCGAATGGGGGAACTACGAGCAGTACTTC
CASSRAEWGNYEQYF
>TRBJ2-2|TRBD1|TRBV5-1|.
TGCGCCAGCAGTTTGACAGGGAGAGTGGGCACCGGGGAGCTGTTTTTT
CASSLTGRVGTGELFF
>TRBJ2-7|.|TRBV7-6|.
TGTGCCAGCAGCTCCCAAAGGGACCCACAGGACGAGCAGTACTTC
CASSSQRDPQDEQYF
>TRBJ2-7|.|TRBV7-8|medium-sized
TGTGCCAGCAGCTTCTATGCCAGCGGCTACGAGCAGTACTTC
CASSFYASGYEQYF
>TRBJ2-5|.|TRBV7-2|large
TGTGCCAGCAGCTTATCATCTGAGACCCAGTACTTC
CASSLSSETQYF
>TRBJ1-5|.|TRBV5-1|many
TGCGCCAGCAGCCCGGGCCTCAACAGGGTAAATCAGCCCCAGCATTTT
CASSPGLNRVNQPQHF
>TRBJ2-7|TRBD2|TRBV19|few
TGTGCCAGTAGTATCGGACTAGCGAGCTCCTACGAGCAGTACTTC
CASSIGLASSYEQYF
>TRBJ2-7|TRBD1|TRBV15|.
TGTGCCACCGGGACAGGGGTCGACTACAATGAGCAGTACTTC
CATGTGVDYNEQYF
>TRBJ2-3|TRBD2|TRBV5-1|few
TGCGCCAGCAGCTTGGGACTAGCGGGAGGTGATACGCAGTATTTT
CASSLGLAGGDTQYF